Below are 2 T cell receptor beta chains sequenced from a single sample in a study of blood T cells in healthy people across ages. Then a second PCR, running roughly 7 to 11 cycles, was carried out with a sample-barcoded 5' primer and a J-beta primer mix. TCRdb reanalysed the 5' RACE reads using MiXCR and keeps one entry per CDR3 protein. The sample gives under 2 million distinct CDR3 sequences, about 31% of which show up once; approximately 10% is in the top ten. Sequenced material: blood. These receptors were collected from a woman aged 30 to 39 in good health.

This CDR3 reads CASRKPGRQVYEQYF. In DNA, the CDR3 is TGTGCCAGCCGAAAACCCGGGAGGCAGGTGTACGAGCAGTACTTC. The chain recombines TRBV28 with TRBJ2-7; the match to TRBD2 covers 7 bases. The CDR3 consists of 15 residues. CDR1 MDHEN and CDR2 SYDVKM come from the germline V gene. The ends lost 8 bases at V and 4 bases at J; junction bases unmatched: 14.

The sample holds a few counts of this clonotype. V gene TRBV5-6 combines with J gene TRBJ2-3, with 7 bases aligning to TRBD2. Trimming took 0 bases from V and 2 from J; bases not matched to a gene: 6. Germline CDR1 and CDR2: SGHDT and YYEEEE. This CDR3 has 16 amino acids. The CDR3 region is CASSLGPGTNTDTQYF. The CDR3 DNA sequence: TGTGCCAGCAGCTTGGGTCCAGGGACTAACACAGATACGCAGTATTTT. The full variable domain, rest sourced from reference TRBV5-6 and TRBJ2-3, is DAGVTQSPTHLIKTRGQQVTLRCSPKSGHDTVSWYQQALGQGPQFIFQYYEEEERQRGNFPDRFSGHQFPNYSSELNVNALLLGDSALYLCASSLGPGTNTDTQYFGPGTRLTVL.